This T cell receptor (beta chain) was recovered during a study of T cell repertoires in ileal Crohn's disease. Sample time point: neoterminal ileum biopsy at postoperative endoscopy, about 6 months after surgery. Clones were sequenced by immunoSEQ multiplex PCR, and TCRdb holds only the in-frame ones, with some missing. The sample consists of 13,000 or so clones, around 80% of them appearing once. This CDR3 contains 15 residues. The germline V gene encodes CDR1 MNHEY and CDR2 SVGAGI. V was pared by 4 bases and J by 0 bases, with 10 bases between. The receptor's source is an adult with Crohn's disease. The chain has TRBV6-5 and TRBJ1-3; D is unresolved. Input material: ileal tissue. The CDR3 region is CASSSGRGSGNTIYF. CDR3 in DNA: TGTGCCAGCAGTTCCGGCCGGGGCTCTGGAAACACCATATATTTT.